This T cell receptor beta chain appears in the sequencing data of a study of glioma-infiltrating T cells. Trimming removed 3 bases from V and 7 bases from J; junction bases left unmatched: 12. Per germline, CDR1 MNHEY and CDR2 SMNVEV (reference sequence). The CDR3 is 16 amino acids. About this clonotype: Possible read error: a much larger clone is one base away.

The iRepertoire nested amplicon-rescue multiplex PCR amplified TCR alpha and beta CDR3s from RNA. MiXCR, run by TCRdb on the multiplex PCR reads, gives a single entry per CDR3 protein. Of 400,000 or so distinct CDR3 sequences in the sample, more than 35% are singletons; the top ten hold approximately 12%. The specimen sequenced was glioma tissue, nonneoplastic brain tissue, or PBMCs (not recorded which). The V call is TRBV27, the J call TRBJ2-3; TRBD1 matches at 8 bases. The receptor comes from a human donor with low-grade glioma or glioblastoma, undergoing nonglioma brain surgery, or in good health (not recorded which). The CDR3 is CASSFIVGQEAYTQYF. The CDR3 region has the DNA TGTGCCAGCAGTTTTATTGTGGGACAGGAGGCTTATACGCAGTATTTT.